Listed here is a single T cell receptor beta chain. These data come from a study of T cells after somatic rescue of genetic block. Germline V gives CDR1 SGHVS, CDR2 FQNEAQ. This CDR3 has 15 residues. After removal of 5 bases from V and 2 bases from J, the junction contained 8 bases not matched to a gene. Profiled with immunoSEQ multiplex PCR; TCRdb holds only in-frame clones, not every one. The table shows tens of thousands of clones, with about nine tenths occurring only once. V and J are TRBV7-8 and TRBJ2-7; 8 nucleotides match TRBD1. This receptor was obtained from a young woman. Sample: peripheral blood mononuclear cells (PBMCs). Here the CDR3 reads CASSPRTGMAYEQYF. CDR3 bases: TGTGCCAGCAGCCCCAGGACAGGGATGGCCTACGAGCAGTACTTC.